The clone carrying this T cell receptor (beta chain) appeared once. The antigen is unknown. CD45RO negativity and positive selection for CCR7 defined naive CD8 cells, a population that excluded terminally differentiated effector memory CD45RA+ cells. Germline CDR1 and CDR2: MGHRA and YSYEKL. Between the trimmed V and J ends, which lost 4 bases and 5 bases, there was a span of 15 bases. This CDR3 is 15 amino acids long. This entry comes from a study of shared clonotypes between healthy human individuals. Study-wide context: Every donor yielded three CD4 naive, three CD4 memory, two CD8 naive and one CD8 memory plate. Study observations and caveats: The four-donor shared clonotypes exceeded non-shared clonotypes in generation probability, with non-shared ones scoring lower.

The assay ran at deep level. In the authors' methods: Filtering differed for immunoSEQ, which gave only junction sequences without quality scores. Profiled with immunoSEQ multiplex PCR; TCRdb holds only in-frame clones, not every one. The V and J calls and clone size come from that table; D and trimming were worked out from the DNA. The sample has more than 2 million clones, around 95% seen once. The chain joins TRBV4-1 to TRBJ2-1, with D uncertain. Material for sequencing was naive CD8+ T cells from PBMCs. The TCR sequence derives from a man in his late teens or twenties in good health. Some clones in this sample may be carry-over from other donors' samples. CDR3 region: CASSPILGSNNEQFF. The CDR3 coding sequence is TGCGCCAGCAGCCCAATCCTCGGGTCGAACAATGAGCAGTTCTTC.